This TCR beta chain came from a study of T cell changes during pregnancy in multiple sclerosis. The data were produced by immunoSEQ multiplex PCR, yet TCRdb's version contains in-frame clones alone and is incomplete. The top ten hold almost 6.5% of the sample, which has tens of thousands of clones, 89% seen once. The CDR3 is 18 amino acids. V was pared by 3 bases and J by 8 bases, with 25 bases between. CDR1 and CDR2 (germline): ENHRY, SYGVKD. The chain links TRBV10-3 to TRBJ2-2, with D maybe TRBD2 (5 bases). The input for sequencing was CD8+ T cells from peripheral blood mononuclear cells, taken in the second trimester of pregnancy. This TCR was sampled from a female donor with multiple sclerosis, enrolled in a pregnancy study. CDR3 coding DNA: TGTGCCATCAGTGACCCGCAGATAACCCGGGATCCAAGAGGGGAGCTGTTTTTT. It specifies CAISDPQITRDPRGELFF.